These 6 T cell receptor beta chains share one sample of origin, sequenced in a study of beta chain features in type 1 diabetes. Study-level findings and limits: TCRB CDR3 length was moderately but significantly reduced in all four CD4+ subsets of Type 1 diabetes patients.

Every isolated RNA sample was fully reverse transcribed, so sequencing captured expressed TCRB transcripts. TCRdb keeps only in-frame clones here, not all; method: immunoSEQ multiplex PCR. The data hold 250,000 or so clones, with approximately 15% observed a single time. These receptors have no known antigen. The sample was naive CD4+ T cells from blood. All receptors derive from a man under 40 with type 1 diabetes.

The chain employs TRBV7-2 and TRBJ2-7; 8 nucleotides agree with TRBD1. CDR3 length: 13 amino acids. The germline V gene encodes CDR1 SGHTA and CDR2 FQGNSA. Here the CDR3 DNA reads TGTGCACACCTGGACAGGGCCCCCTACGAGCAGTACTTC. This gives the protein CAHLDRAPYEQYF.

This clone was seen a few times. The rearrangement joins TRBV5-4 to TRBJ2-7; 9 bases match TRBD1. Germline CDR1 SGHNT, CDR2 YYREEE (reference sequence). Trimming at V came to 4 bases and at J to 5 bases, leaving 13 bases not matched to a gene. The CDR3 loop spans 16 amino acids. CDR3 bases: TGTGCCAGCAGCGCAAGGGGACAGGGTAAAATCGACGAGCAGTACTTC. Its protein is CASSARGQGKIDEQYF.

This clone was observed a few times. For the CDR3, the DNA is TGTGCCAGCAGTACCCACTACCCGGGGGAGACCCAGTACTTC. Amino acid sequence: CASSTHYPGETQYF. The V gene is TRBV6-6, the J gene TRBJ2-5; D possibly corresponds to TRBD2 (5 bases). Trimming took off 5 bases at V and 5 bases at J, with 15 bases between the two ends. CDR1 is MNHNY and CDR2 is SVGAGI in the germline V gene (reference sequence). This CDR3 is 14 amino acids long.

The genes are TRBV5-1 and TRBJ1-2, with 7 bases identical to TRBD1. Unmatched junction bases numbered 6, after V lost 4 bases and J lost 6 bases. The CDR3 extends over 13 amino acids. Germline CDR1 reads SGHRS; CDR2 reads YFSETQ. The CDR3 spells CASSPRDSDGYTF. CDR3 nucleotides: TGCGCCAGCAGCCCCCGGGACAGTGATGGCTACACCTTC. The whole variable domain, filled in from reference TRBV5-1 and TRBJ1-2, reads KAGVTQTPRYLIKTRGQQVTLSCSPISGHRSVSWYQQTPGQGLQFLFEYFSETQRNKGNFPGRFSGRQFSNSRSEMNVSTLELGDSALYLCASSPRDSDGYTFGSGTRLTVV.

The chain's CDR3 is CASSLGGQGPYEQYF. CDR3 sequence (DNA): TGTGCCAGCAGCTTAGGGGGCCAGGGCCCCTACGAGCAGTACTTC. V is TRBV7-9 and J is TRBJ2-7, with D perhaps TRBD1 (5 bases). V was pared by 1 base and J by 2 bases, with 12 bases between. Per germline, CDR1 SEHNR and CDR2 FQNEAQ (reference sequence). The length of the CDR3 is 15 residues.

The J gene is TRBJ2-7, the V gene TRBV28, with TRBD2 as a possible D gene (6 bases). Trimming removed 4 bases at V and 6 bases at J, with 22 bases between. The CDR3 has 16 residues. The germline CDR1 and CDR2 sequences are MDHEN and SYDVKM. The CDR3 is CASSSPGLGGASEQYF. The CDR3 DNA follows: TGTGCCAGCAGTTCCCCTGGCCTTGGCGGGGCCTCCGAGCAGTACTTC.